This T cell receptor (beta chain) stems from a study of T-cell reconstitution after alpha-beta-depleted transplantation in children. This clonotype has a count of ten or more. The antigen remains undetermined. The study's findings and limits: Where alpha-beta T cells came from about two months after transplant was reportedly several hundred expanded graft clones. Most T-cell counts and diversity one year after the transplant came from T cells that were newly produced. The high TCRbeta diversity at day 60 in some patients came from surviving recipient T cells and thymic progenitors.

The length of the CDR3 is 13 residues. Germline V gene lookup returns CDR1 MNHEY and CDR2 SMNVEV (reference sequence). V lost 6 bases and J lost 0, with 8 bases in between. TCRbeta library construction was performed incorporating unique molecular identifiers. Each CDR3 protein gets one entry after TCRdb re-called the PCR reads with MiXCR. Among about 350,000 distinct CDR3 sequences, around 15% were seen once, and the ten largest hold around 43%. This specimen was PBMCs, mostly from graft donor cells, taken 360 days after TCRalphabeta/CD19-depleted stem cell transplant. The chain joins TRBV27 to TRBJ2-5, with D unresolved. The sequence derives from a male patient between 2 and 15 years old who had a stem cell transplant for acute lymphoblastic leukemia, so the T cells may come from the graft donor. The CDR3 nucleotides are TGTGCCAGCAGACCCCTGTACCAAGAGACCCAGTACTTC. As protein: CASRPLYQETQYF.